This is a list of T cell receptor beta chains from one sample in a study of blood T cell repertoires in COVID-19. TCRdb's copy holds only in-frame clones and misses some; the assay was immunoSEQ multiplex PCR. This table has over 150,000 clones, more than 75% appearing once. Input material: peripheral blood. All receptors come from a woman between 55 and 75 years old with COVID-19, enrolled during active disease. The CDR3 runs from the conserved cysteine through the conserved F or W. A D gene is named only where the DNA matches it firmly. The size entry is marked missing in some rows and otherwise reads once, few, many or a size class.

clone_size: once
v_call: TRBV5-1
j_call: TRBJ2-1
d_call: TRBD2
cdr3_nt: TGCGCCAGCAGCTTACTAGCGGGAATAGTTTATGAGCAGTTCTTC
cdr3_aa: CASSLLAGIVYEQFF

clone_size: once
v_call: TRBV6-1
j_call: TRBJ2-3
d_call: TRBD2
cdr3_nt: TGTGCCAGCAGTGAAGTGGGACTAGCGGGAGGGCGGGCAGATACGCAGTATTTT
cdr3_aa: CASSEVGLAGGRADTQYF

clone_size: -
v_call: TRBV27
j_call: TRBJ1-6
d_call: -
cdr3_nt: TGTGCCAGCGGAGCTGACAGTGGGGCGAATAATTCACCCCTCCACTTT
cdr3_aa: CASGADSGANNSPLHF

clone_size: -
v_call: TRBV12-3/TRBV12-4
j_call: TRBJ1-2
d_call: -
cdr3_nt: TGTGCCAGCAGTTTATCCGGACAGAACGGCTACACCTTC
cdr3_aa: CASSLSGQNGYTF

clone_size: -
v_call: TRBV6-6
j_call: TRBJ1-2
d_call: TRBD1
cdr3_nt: TGTGCCAGCCGAGGGGACAGTAGATTTGGCTACACCTTC
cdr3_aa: CASRGDSRFGYTF

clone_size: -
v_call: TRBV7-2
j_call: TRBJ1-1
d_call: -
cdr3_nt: TGTGCCAGCAGCTTCAGGTCGGGGTCCACTGAAGCTTTCTTT
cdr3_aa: CASSFRSGSTEAFF

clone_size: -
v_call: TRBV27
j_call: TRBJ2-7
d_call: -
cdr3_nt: TGTGCCAGCAGTATGACTAGTCCTCCCTACGAGCAGTACTTC
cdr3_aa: CASSMTSPPYEQYF

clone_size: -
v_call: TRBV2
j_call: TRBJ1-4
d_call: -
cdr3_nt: TGTGCCAGCAGTGACGGGGGGCCGGGGGAAAAACTGTTTTTT
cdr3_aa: CASSDGGPGEKLFF

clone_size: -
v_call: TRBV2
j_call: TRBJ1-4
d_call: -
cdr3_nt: TGTGCCAGCAGTGAAGCGAGTAATGAAAAACTGTTTTTT
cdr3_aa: CASSEASNEKLFF

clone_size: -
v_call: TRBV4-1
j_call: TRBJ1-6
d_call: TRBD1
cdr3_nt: TGCGCCAGCAGCCTCGGGACAGGGAATTCACCCCTCCACTTT
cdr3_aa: CASSLGTGNSPLHF

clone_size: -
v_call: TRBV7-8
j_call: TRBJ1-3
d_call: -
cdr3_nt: TGTGCCAGCAGCTTACCTAATCTCGGAAACACCATATATTTT
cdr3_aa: CASSLPNLGNTIYF

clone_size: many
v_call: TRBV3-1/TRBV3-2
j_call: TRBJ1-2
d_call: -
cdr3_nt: TGTGCCAGCAGCCAAGAAGGGAGGGTGAGAGGCTACACCTTC
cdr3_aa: CASSQEGRVRGYTF

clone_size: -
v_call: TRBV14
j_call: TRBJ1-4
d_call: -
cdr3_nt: TGTGCCAGCAGCCAAAGGACCGGAGGTGAAAAACTGTTTTTT
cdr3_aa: CASSQRTGGEKLFF

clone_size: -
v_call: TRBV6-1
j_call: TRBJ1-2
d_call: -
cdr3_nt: TGTGCCAGCAGTGAGAGAGGGTCCTTTTTCTATGGCTACACCTTC
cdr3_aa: CASSERGSFFYGYTF

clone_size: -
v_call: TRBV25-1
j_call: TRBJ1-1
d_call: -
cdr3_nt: TGTGCCAGCCTGGCGGGGGGGAACACTGAAGCTTTCTTT
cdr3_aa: CASLAGGNTEAFF

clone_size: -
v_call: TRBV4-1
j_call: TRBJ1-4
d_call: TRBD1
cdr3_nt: TGCGCCAGCAGTCTGTTGACAGGGGGAGGTGAAAAACTGTTTTTT
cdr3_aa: CASSLLTGGGEKLFF

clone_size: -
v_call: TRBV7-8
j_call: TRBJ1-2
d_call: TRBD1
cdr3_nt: TGTGCCAGCAGCTTAGGACAGGGCCATAAGAGCTACACCTTC
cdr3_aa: CASSLGQGHKSYTF

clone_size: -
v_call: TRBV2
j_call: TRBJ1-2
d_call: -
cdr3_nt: TGTGCCAGCAGTGGGGGGACAAACAACTATGGCTACACCTTC
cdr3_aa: CASSGGTNNYGYTF

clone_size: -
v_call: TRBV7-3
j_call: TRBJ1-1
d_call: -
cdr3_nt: TGTGCCAGCAGCTTAAGGCCCGGCAGGGTTGTTTTCTTT
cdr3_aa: CASSLRPGRVVFF

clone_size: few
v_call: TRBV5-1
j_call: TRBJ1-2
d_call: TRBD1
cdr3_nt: TGCGCCAGCAGTTTTGATCCGGGACAGGGGAACTATGGCTACACCTTC
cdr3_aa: CASSFDPGQGNYGYTF

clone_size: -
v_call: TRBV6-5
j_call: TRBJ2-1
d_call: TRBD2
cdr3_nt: TGTGCCAGCGGGATAGCGGGGGAGGGTGAGCAGTTCTTC
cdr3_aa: CASGIAGEGEQFF

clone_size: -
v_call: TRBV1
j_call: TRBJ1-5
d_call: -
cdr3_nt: TGCACCAGCACCAAGACAGGGGGCGAAAATGGAGGCAATCAGCCCCAGCATTTT
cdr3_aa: CTSTKTGGENGGNQPQHF

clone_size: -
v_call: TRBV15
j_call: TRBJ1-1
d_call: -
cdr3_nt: TGTGCCACCAGCAGAGACTCCCCTCGGGTGAACACTGAAGCTTTCTTT
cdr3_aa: CATSRDSPRVNTEAFF